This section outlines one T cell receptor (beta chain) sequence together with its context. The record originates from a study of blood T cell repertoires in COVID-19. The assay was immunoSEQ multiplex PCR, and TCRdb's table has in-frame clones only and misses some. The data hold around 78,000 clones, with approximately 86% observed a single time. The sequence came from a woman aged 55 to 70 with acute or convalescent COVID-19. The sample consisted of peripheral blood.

Here the CDR3 reads CASSLDGREVGEQYF. The DNA of the CDR3 is TGTGCCAGCAGCTTAGATGGCCGGGAGGTTGGCGAGCAGTACTTC. The chain uses TRBV7-6 and TRBJ2-7; 7 bases align to TRBD2. The J segment lost 6 bases and the V segment lost 1 base, leaving 9 bases of the junction unmatched. This CDR3 spans 15 amino acids. The germline V gene has CDR1 SGHVS and CDR2 FNYEAQ.